Listed here is a single T cell receptor (beta chain). Its antigen is not known. This record comes from a study of long-term antiretroviral therapy in people with HIV. General study points: Relative to transplant donor controls, diversity remained lower despite increasing after ART.

The germline CDR1 and CDR2 sequences are SGDLS and YYNGEE. The CDR3 length is 15 residues. Trimming took 0 bases from V and 1 from J, leaving 8 bases between them. This was the immunoSEQ v3.0 assay at survey level. Sequencing used immunoSEQ multiplex PCR; TCRdb keeps in-frame clones, though not all of them. The top ten hold roughly 2.2% of the sample, which has roughly 40,000 clones, 94% seen once. Participants with HIV, all of them, were treated in the United States. Specimens retained roughly 0.9-11 million cryopreserved PBMC preceding DNA extraction. This chain joins TRBV9 and TRBJ2-4; D assignment may be TRBD1 or TRBD2 (5 bases each). Sequenced material: unsorted PBMCs, taken around 9.2 years after starting antiretroviral therapy. This TCR was sampled from a man aged 30 to 39 with HIV. CDR3 bases: TGTGCCAGCAGCGTAGTGGGGGAGGCCAAAAACATTCAGTACTTC. Protein sequence: CASSVVGEAKNIQYF.